What follows is one T cell receptor beta chain and its context. Its antigen is unknown. Base qualities are not provided; no much larger clone lies one nucleotide away. The record originates from a study of shared clonotypes between healthy human individuals (dated by TCRdb to 2018 to 2020). About the study as a whole: Three men and a couple of women, aged 18 to 49 years, made up the cohort. To increase sequencing depth and limit assay-specific biases, TCR repertoire library preparation and sequencing were carried out by different laboratories using diverse techniques. Between about 0.8 and 9 billion PBMCs per donor were obtained by leukapheresis. For each donor, CD4 naive and CD4 memory were each given three plates, CD8 naive was given two plates, and CD8 memory was given one plate. To estimate repertoire size and how much clonotypes are shared between individuals, the study performed deep sequencing of blood TCR repertoires from roughly five healthy adults.

The donors were healthy, HIV-negative adults with no recently reported acute infections or vaccinations. Every donor was a Caucasian adult residing in Nashville, Tennessee, USA. CD4+ T cells were enriched through magnetic negative selection, after which naive cells were positively selected on CD45RA and the remaining negative fraction served as the memory subset. After blood collection by leukapheresis, PBMCs were isolated using Ficoll-Histopaque density gradient centrifugation and then cryopreserved in the vapor phase of liquid nitrogen. Analytical flow cytometry was used to check the purity and quantity of each magnetically sorted T cell population. Each sorted fraction had its genomic DNA isolated and then quantified by UV absorbance on a Nanodrop 2000c. TCR CDR3 regions were amplified from genomic DNA by multiplex PCR using the deep immunoSEQ assay. Extracted genomic DNA from each cell subset was distributed evenly across all wells of several immunoSEQ 96-well plates, and each plate was treated as a replicate. Each replicate PCR for sorted subsets received 200 ng genomic DNA, equal to around 32,000 T cell genomes. Purified libraries were measured with a Qubit 3.0 fluorometer, size-checked on a Bioanalyzer 2100, and measured again with the KAPA Library Quantification kit. A separate single-read 150-cycle Illumina NextSeq 550 flow cell was used to sequence each immunoSEQ 96-well plate. The authors' pipeline ran thus. Because the immunoSEQ output held only junctional sequences and lacked quality scores, the filtering could not match the filtering applied to full-length reads. To assign V/J genes and CDR3, sequences were annotated using PyIR, a Python wrapper for IgBLAST v1.9, with IMGT germline references. Reads were filtered out if the reads had weak V/J assignments (E-value above 1e-6), no CDR3, stop codons, out-of-frame junctions, or ambiguous translated residues. A V3J clonotype was defined by an identical inferred V gene, J gene, and CDR3 amino acid sequence. To compute the percentage overlap between repertoires, the number of shared unique clonotypes was divided by the size of the smaller repertoire. RTK rarefaction, the Chao1 estimator, and Recon v2.1 estimates of unobserved clonotypes were used to assess repertoire richness. Generation probabilities for all TCRbeta clonotypes obtained by the gDNA method from four donors were computed using OLGA. TCRdb stores this immuneACCESS table with in-frame sequences only. Part of the clones is absent; in the studies checked, under half of the shortfall reflects unresolved V genes, and no reason is known for the rest. V and J calls and clone size follow that table, whereas D and trimming were derived from the DNA. Within this sample are about 1.5 million clones, with 95% to 99% of them counted one time only. The ten largest clones take up 0.4% to 0.55% of the sample.

Overall study outcomes, separate from this receptor: Because the study included a small number of donors, the genetic and exposure-history diversity represented was limited. Sampling was restricted to blood, and TCR repertoires in tissues likely differ from the TCR repertoires found in blood. Across a handful of donors, approximately 5% of naive CD4, around 3.5% of naive CD8, about 2.3% of memory CD4, and under 0.45% of memory CD8 clonotypes were shared. Naive subsets generally had larger estimated clonotype richness than memory subsets. Compared with non-shared clonotypes, the clonotypes found in all four sorted-subset donors had higher generation probabilities. Based on pairwise subsampling, the degree of clonotype sharing among donors was expected to be affected by sequencing depth. Incomplete sequencing was indicated by rarefaction of sorted-subset datasets, despite the large sequencing depth.

CDR1 and CDR2 are drawn from the germline V gene: SGHTA, FQGTGA. The germline ends are 13 bases apart after V is trimmed by 1 base and J by 3 bases. The CDR3 sequence holds 15 residues, the cysteine and phenylalanine included. Just CDR3 DNA is preserved here, 45 bases in frame from base 1. The chain is assembled from TRBV7-3 and TRBJ2-7; 6 matching bases give a weak D call of TRBD1. The sequencing sample was made of naive CD4+ T cells sorted from blood. The cell subset or site label, read with the paper, signifies: CD45RA+ positively selected. The TCR comes from a man aged 25 to 40 in good health. CDR3 loop: CASSLRGQLFYEQYF. The DNA sequence follows: TGTGCCAGCAGCTTAAGAGGACAGCTTTTCTACGAGCAGTACTTC.